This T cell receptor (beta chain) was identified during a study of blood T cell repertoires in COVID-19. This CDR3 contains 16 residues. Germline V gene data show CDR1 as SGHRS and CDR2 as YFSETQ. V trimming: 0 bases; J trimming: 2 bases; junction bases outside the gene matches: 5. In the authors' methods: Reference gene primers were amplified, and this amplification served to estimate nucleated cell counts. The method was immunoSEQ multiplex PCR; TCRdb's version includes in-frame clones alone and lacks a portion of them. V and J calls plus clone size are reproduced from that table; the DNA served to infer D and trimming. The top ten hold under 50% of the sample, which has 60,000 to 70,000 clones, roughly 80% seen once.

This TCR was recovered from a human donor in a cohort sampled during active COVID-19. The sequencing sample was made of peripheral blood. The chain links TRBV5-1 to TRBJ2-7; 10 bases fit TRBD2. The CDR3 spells CASSLAGLAGAYEQYF. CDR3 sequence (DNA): TGCGCCAGCAGCTTGGCCGGTCTAGCGGGGGCCTACGAGCAGTACTTC.